This TCR beta chain was observed in a study of shared clonotypes between healthy human individuals. Whole-study context: Participating donors consisted of two women and a few men aged 18 to 49.

Findings and caveats of the study: Even with large depth, rarefaction showed that sorted-subset sequencing was incomplete.

Each PCR replicate from the sorted subsets contained around 0.2 ug DNA, which is about 30,000 T cell genomes. Measured with immunoSEQ multiplex PCR; TCRdb has only the in-frame clones, and not every one. The table records about 180,000 clones, approximately 92% of them present only once. CDR1 ENHRY and CDR2 SYGVKD come from the germline V gene. This CDR3 has 15 residues. Trimming removed 7 bases from V and 2 bases from J; junction bases left unmatched: 9. As regards this clone: Its antigen is not known.

The sequencing input was naive CD4+ T cells sorted from blood. Subset reported: CD45RA+ positively selected. The sequence was collected from a woman aged 25 to 39 in good health. This chain uses TRBV10-3 with TRBJ1-1, with 8 positions matching TRBD1. CDR3 region: CAITGGDRSNTEAFF. The CDR3 DNA is TGTGCCATCACCGGAGGGGACAGGTCAAACACTGAAGCTTTCTTT.